This T cell receptor (beta chain) originates from a study of shared clonotypes between healthy human individuals. Libraries were prepared by immunoSEQ multiplex PCR; TCRdb keeps only in-frame clonotypes and omits some of them. This table holds around 2.5 million clones, 90% to 95% found once. Adults of Caucasian background living in Nashville, Tennessee made up all donors. There are 16 residues in the CDR3. This receptor was obtained from a man younger than 30 in good health. Some clones in this sample may be carry-over from other donors' samples. The sample comprised naive CD4+ T cells from PBMCs. The sample's subset: CD45RA+ positively selected. The chain combines TRBV21-1 with TRBJ2-7; the D call in the table, TRBD1, was not verified against the DNA. TRBV21-1 is a documented pseudogene. The CDR3 loop is CASSKGKENRVLEQYF. DNA of the CDR3: TGTGCCAGCAGCAAAGGAAAAGAGAACAGGGTATTAGAGCAGTACTTC.